The 30 T cell receptor beta chains listed next were all sequenced from one sample in a study of regulatory T cells in long-lasting Graves disease (dated by TCRdb to about 2021). This sample's time point label indicates: newly diagnosed GD, antithyroid drugs for less than 3 months. For both TCR sequencing and RNA sequencing, RNA was extracted from PBMCs in TRIzol. The library was made by multiplex PCR. Instrument on record: Illumina HiSeq 4000. To build TCR beta libraries, CDR3 regions were amplified by Arm-PCR using iRepertoire HTBI primers. TCRdb's own reprocessing of the public reads used fastp at Q25 and MiXCR and kept productive beta chains. Merged by CDR3 protein, the rows form single entries marked with the most common genes and DNA. The sample records 400,000 to 500,000 distinct CDR3 sequences, 14% to 15% of which are singletons. Over 15% of the sample is in the top ten clones. These data were also filed under a second study, of T cells in Graves' hyperthyroidism and ophthalmopathy.

This specimen was peripheral blood mononuclear cells (PBMCs), taken at new diagnosis, from a patient treated with antithyroid drugs. The receptors here all came from a young woman with Graves disease. Donor details come from another sample of the same person, matched by shared clones.

The chain combines TRBV5-1 with TRBJ2-1; a possible D gene is TRBD1 (5 bases). Germline values: CDR1 SGHRS, CDR2 YFSETQ. The ends were cut back, 2 bases at V and 6 bases at J, with 12 bases in the middle. The length of the CDR3 is 14 residues. CDR3 loop: CASSFRGVLNEQFF. Written as DNA, the CDR3 is TGCGCCAGCAGCTTTAGGGGCGTCCTCAATGAGCAGTTCTTC.

This clonotype was detected a few times. The chain combines TRBV15 with TRBJ2-3; the match to TRBD1 covers 7 bases. The CDR3 loop spans 19 amino acids. The ends lost 5 bases at V and 5 bases at J; junction bases unmatched: 22. Germline lookup yields CDR1 LNHNV and CDR2 YYDKDF (reference sequence). CDR3 protein: CATSPRDSADIEWGDTQYF. The CDR3 nucleotides read TGTGCCACCAGCCCCAGGGACAGCGCGGATATTGAGTGGGGAGATACGCAGTATTTT. Filled out from reference TRBV15 and TRBJ2-3, the complete variable domain reads DAMVIQNPRYQVTQFGKPVTLSCSQTLNHNVMYWYQQKSSQAPKLLFHYYDKDFNNEADTPDNFQSRRPNTSFCFLDIRSPGLGDTAMYLCATSPRDSADIEWGDTQYFGPGTRLTVL.

This clonotype was seen more than once but under ten times. This may come from a read error, since a much larger clone is one base off. The CDR3 end shows no conserved phenylalanine or tryptophan, and so a read error is likely. The V call is TRBV28, the J call TRBJ2-7; tentative D call: TRBD1 (5 bases). Trimming removed 6 bases from V and 0 bases from J, with 12 bases in between. The CDR3 sequence is 14 residues long. Germline V gives CDR1 MDHEN, CDR2 SYDVKM. The chain's CDR3 is CASRADSSSYEQYS. The CDR3 DNA sequence: TGTGCCAGCAGAGCTGACAGTAGCTCCTACGAGCAGTACTCC.

This clonotype was observed once. This may be a read error: a much more frequent sequence differs by one nucleotide. This chain links TRBV2 with TRBJ2-2, with D possibly being TRBD2 (5 bases). With 7 bases removed from V and 4 bases from J, the gap between germline ends came to 22 bases. The germline V gene has CDR1 SNHLY and CDR2 FYNNEI. This CDR3 spans 17 amino acids. CDR3 protein: CASKGVQRNASTGELFF. CDR3 bases: TGTGCCAGCAAGGGCGTTCAGCGGAACGCGAGCACCGGGGAGCTGTTTTTT.

This clonotype was detected ten times or more. This rearrangement joins TRBV11-3 to TRBJ2-7; 13 bases are shared with TRBD2. Germline V gene lookup returns CDR1 SGHNT and CDR2 YENEEA. The CDR3 is 14 residues long. J was trimmed by 8 bases and V by 2 bases; bases with no gene match: 3. In DNA, the CDR3 is TGTGCCAGCAGCTTAAGGACTAGCGGGGGAAAGCAGTACTTC. Residues: CASSLRTSGGKQYF.

This clonotype was recorded many times. The chain combines TRBV10-3 with TRBJ2-7; 7 bases agree with TRBD1. The germline CDR1 and CDR2 sequences are ENHRY and SYGVKD. V shed 7 bases and J 0 bases; nucleotides not matched to a gene: 6. The CDR3 has 14 amino acids. CDR3: CAITSPGGSYEQYF. CDR3 coding DNA: TGTGCCATCACATCCCCAGGGGGCTCCTACGAGCAGTACTTC.

This clonotype was detected many times. The gene calls are TRBV2 and TRBJ1-2; D is undetermined. V was cut by 4 bases and J by 4 bases, with 10 bases left in between. The CDR3 length is 13 residues. CDR1 and CDR2 from the germline V gene are SNHLY and FYNNEI. The CDR3 spells CASSARWSYGYTF. In nucleotides, the CDR3 is TGTGCCAGCAGTGCCCGGTGGAGCTATGGCTACACCTTC.

This clonotype was detected only once. The chain joins TRBV18 to TRBJ2-7; 9 bases agree with TRBD1. J lost 5 bases, V lost 2 bases, and 7 bases had no gene match. CDR1 is KGHSH and CDR2 is LQKENI in the germline V gene. CDR3 length: 15 residues. CDR3 protein: CASSPVLGQGNEQYF. CDR3 DNA sequence: TGTGCCAGCTCACCAGTCTTAGGACAGGGGAACGAGCAGTACTTC.

In its sample, this clonotype was seen many times. The chain employs TRBV27 and TRBJ2-7; 8 bases are a match to TRBD2. V was pared by 6 bases and J by 2 bases, with 12 bases of the junction left unmatched. The CDR3 has 16 residues. Germline V CDR1 and CDR2: MNHEY, SMNVEV (reference sequence). The CDR3 sequence: CASSQKALAGPYEQYF. The CDR3 DNA reads TGTGCCAGCAGCCAAAAGGCGCTAGCGGGTCCCTACGAGCAGTACTTC.

This clonotype has a count of ten or more. The chain couples TRBV3-1 to TRBJ2-1; 10 bases fit TRBD2. Germline V gene sequence: CDR1 LGHDT, CDR2 YNNKEL (reference sequence). After removal of 1 base from V and 9 bases from J, the junction contained 9 bases not matched to a gene. The CDR3 is 16 amino acids. CDR3 protein: CASSQGLAGVRAEQFF. CDR3 nucleotides: TGTGCCAGCAGCCAAGGGCTAGCGGGAGTACGTGCTGAGCAGTTCTTC.

The table lists this clonotype with a few counts. The germline gene is not matched at one end of the junction; a read error may be the cause. The genes are TRBV28 and TRBJ1-6; 7 bases agree with TRBD1. The CDR3 is made up of 15 amino acids. The germline V gene encodes CDR1 MDHEN and CDR2 SYDVKM. The CDR3 is CASTQGTALNSPPHF. CDR3 in DNA: TGTGCCAGCACGCAGGGGACAGCCCTTAATTCACCCCCCCACTTT.

This clonotype was recorded a few times. The rearrangement uses TRBV7-9 and TRBJ2-2; 12 bases agree with TRBD2. V lost 2 bases and J lost 6; bases outside the gene matches: 16. Germline values: CDR1 SEHNR, CDR2 FQNEAQ (reference sequence). This CDR3 contains 20 residues. DNA of the CDR3: TGTGCCAGCAGCTTATTGGCTAGCGGGAGGGCCTTTCGATTCGCCGGGGAGCTGTTTTTT. Its translation: CASSLLASGRAFRFAGELFF.

This clonotype was observed a handful of times. CDR3 amino acids: CAIRDREGTEAFF. CDR3 nucleotide sequence: TGTGCCATCAGAGACAGGGAAGGCACTGAAGCTTTCTTT. The genes are TRBV10-3 and TRBJ1-1, with TRBD1 matching 7 bases. CDR3 length: 13 amino acids. V was clipped by 6 bases and J by 4 bases; unmatched bases: 5. CDR1 ENHRY and CDR2 SYGVKD come from the germline V gene.

This clonotype was found many times. The CDR3: CASSGTGTGRPQHF. CDR3 DNA sequence: TGTGCCAGCAGTGGGACAGGGACGGGACGGCCCCAGCATTTT. V is TRBV28 and J is TRBJ1-5; 9 bases line up with TRBD1. The germline V gene has CDR1 MDHEN and CDR2 SYDVKM. V lost 5 bases and J lost 9; bases outside the gene matches: 8. This CDR3 is built from 14 residues.

The chain carries TRBV18 and TRBJ2-4, with TRBD1 matching 9 bases. V lost 3 bases to trimming and J lost 2 bases; unmatched junction nucleotides: 14. The germline V gene has CDR1 KGHSH and CDR2 LQKENI. The CDR3 contains 19 residues. CDR3 in DNA: TGTGCCAGCTCACCGGTCCCGGGACAGGGATCCCCTACCAAAAACATTCAGTACTTC. Residues: CASSPVPGQGSPTKNIQYF.

This clonotype was detected only a few times. The chain carries TRBV30 and TRBJ2-2, with TRBD2 matching 8 bases. The CDR3 runs to 15 residues. Trimming took 7 bases from V and 2 from J; bases not matched to a gene: 9. The germline V gene has CDR1 GTSNPN and CDR2 SVGIG (reference sequence). The CDR3, as DNA: TGTGCCTCCCCAAGCGGGAGATCCAACACCGGGGAGCTGTTTTTT. The encoded protein is CASPSGRSNTGELFF.

At least ten counts were recorded for this clonotype. V and J are TRBV6-9 and TRBJ2-4; D ambiguous. Between the trimmed V and J ends, which lost 3 bases and 0 bases, there was a span of 12 bases. The length of the CDR3 is 16 residues. Germline V gene lookup returns CDR1 MNHGY and CDR2 SVAAGI. The CDR3 DNA follows: TGTGCCAGCAGTTACTCTTCGGGCCAAGCCAAAAACATTCAGTACTTC. Residues: CASSYSSGQAKNIQYF.

V usage is TRBV4-1 and J usage is TRBJ2-1; D might be TRBD2 (6 bases). Germline CDR1 and CDR2: MGHRA and YSYEKL. V lost 0 bases, J lost 10 bases, and 22 bases lay in between. The CDR3 is 17 residues long. This CDR3 is CASSQDLRRAAGWEQFF. The DNA for the CDR3 is TGCGCCAGCAGCCAAGATCTCCGGAGGGCCGCCGGCTGGGAGCAGTTCTTC.

This clonotype has a count of ten or more. The chain joins TRBV28 to TRBJ2-7, with D perhaps TRBD2 (5 bases). This CDR3 has 14 residues. Trimming left V 6 bases short and J 2 bases short, with 14 bases between. Germline loops: CDR1 MDHEN, CDR2 SYDVKM. CDR3 bases: TGTGCCAGCAGCCCCGCGGGTTTCCCCTACGAGCAGTACTTC. This sequence encodes CASSPAGFPYEQYF.

This clonotype was detected many times. J is TRBJ1-2 and V is TRBV5-1; 7 positions match TRBD1. The CDR3 extends over 14 amino acids. Trimming cost V 4 bases and J 6 bases; bases outside gene matches: 9. The germline V gene encodes CDR1 SGHRS and CDR2 YFSETQ. The CDR3 is CASSPRDSPNGYTF. The CDR3 bases are TGCGCCAGCAGCCCACGGGACAGCCCTAATGGCTACACCTTC.

Worth noting for this clonotype: It may be a read error: a sequence one base away is much more abundant. The rearrangement uses TRBV20-1 and TRBJ2-7; D gene uncertain. There are 14 residues in the CDR3. CDR1 and CDR2 (germline): DFQATT, SNEGSKA (reference sequence). The CDR3 loop is CSAGETAARSEQYF. In nucleotides, the CDR3 is TGCAGTGCTGGAGAAACAGCCGCTCGGAGCGAGCAGTACTTC.

This clonotype showed up just once. The DNA for the CDR3 is TGCGCCAGCAGTCCCGGGACAGGGGGTAATTCACCCCTCCACTTT. Amino acid sequence: CASSPGTGGNSPLHF. This chain uses TRBV10-1 with TRBJ1-6, with 11 bases fitting TRBD1. This CDR3 spans 15 amino acids. Losses at the gene ends were 5 bases for V and 6 bases for J; bases not matched to a gene: 3. CDR1 is WNHNN and CDR2 is SYGVQD in the germline V gene (reference sequence).

This clonotype was observed a few times. The chain's CDR3 is CATSDPKDRGGNEQFF. The CDR3 DNA reads as TGTGCCACCAGTGATCCCAAGGACAGGGGGGGGAATGAGCAGTTCTTC. The V and J genes are TRBV24-1 and TRBJ2-1; 10 nucleotides agree with TRBD1. J gave up 7 bases and V 3 bases, and 8 bases lay outside the gene matches. This CDR3 comprises 16 residues. CDR1 is KGHDR and CDR2 is SFDVKD in the germline V gene.

This clonotype was seen at least ten times. The chain employs TRBV5-5 and TRBJ2-7; D gene uncertain. Trimming removed 3 bases from V and 1 base from J, with 14 bases in between. The germline gives CDR1 SGHKS, CDR2 YYEKEE (reference sequence). CDR3 length equals 15 residues. CDR3 loop: CASSWPLKGSYEQYF. The CDR3 DNA is TGTGCCAGCAGCTGGCCTCTTAAGGGATCCTACGAGCAGTACTTC. The entire variable domain, with the rest obtained from reference TRBV5-5 and TRBJ2-7, is as follows: DAGVTQSPTHLIKTRGQQVTLRCSPISGHKSVSWYQQVLGQGPQFIFQYYEKEERGRGNFPDRFSARQFPNYSSELNVNALLLGDSALYLCASSWPLKGSYEQYFGPGTRLTVT.

This clonotype was detected many times. The V call is TRBV24-1, the J call TRBJ1-4; D is ambiguous. V was cut by 11 bases and J by 8 bases, with 17 bases left in between. The germline V gene encodes CDR1 KGHDR and CDR2 SFDVKD. The CDR3 runs 13 residues. CDR3 protein: CAIVKGPREKLFF. DNA of the CDR3: TGTGCCATCGTTAAAGGTCCTCGGGAAAAACTGTTTTTT.

This clonotype has ten or more counts. CDR3 coding DNA: TGCGCCAGCCAAGGGGGTCTAGCGGGAGCAACCAACAATGAGCAGTTCTTC. Translation gives CASQGGLAGATNNEQFF. The chain is built from TRBV5-1 and TRBJ2-1, with TRBD2 identical over 10 bases. The CDR3 contains 17 residues. The V and J ends lost 7 bases and 5 bases, in that order; junction bases with no gene match: 15. CDR1 is SGHRS, CDR2 YFSETQ, per germline.

The chain links TRBV19 to TRBJ1-1; D might be TRBD1 (5 bases). Germline assignment: CDR1 LNHDA and CDR2 SQIVND (reference sequence). The CDR3 extends over 13 amino acids. The V and J ends lost 6 bases and 4 bases respectively, with 12 bases between them. CDR3 sequence reads: CASSPLQATEAFF. The CDR3 DNA sequence: TGTGCCAGTAGCCCCTTACAGGCCACTGAAGCTTTCTTT.

Many counts were recorded for this clonotype. The chain carries TRBV30 and TRBJ1-2, with D unclear. Germline V gene sequence: CDR1 GTSNPN, CDR2 SVGIG (reference sequence). V was pared by 3 bases and J by 2 bases, with 4 bases between. This CDR3 contains 11 residues. The CDR3 DNA reads TGTGCCTGGAGCGGCAACTATGGCTACACCTTC. Its translation: CAWSGNYGYTF.

V and J are TRBV20-1 and TRBJ2-7; TRBD1 matches 11 bases. The CDR3 is made up of 13 amino acids. CDR1 is DFQATT, CDR2 SNEGSKA, per germline (reference sequence). Losses at the gene ends were 4 bases for V and 2 bases for J; bases not matched to a gene: 1. The CDR3 coding sequence is TGCAGTGCTACGGGACAGGGGGCCTACGAGCAGTACTTC. This translates into CSATGQGAYEQYF.

Comments on this clonotype: A single base separates this from a much larger clone, so it may be a read error. This chain uses TRBV11-1 with TRBJ2-3; possibly TRBD2 for D (6 bases). This CDR3 is 15 amino acids long. The germline CDR1 and CDR2 sequences are SGHAT and FQDESV (reference sequence). Trimming shortened V by 5 bases and J by 4 bases, and 16 bases separated the two germline ends. The CDR3 spells CASSPSRSSADTQYF. CDR3 DNA sequence: TGTGCCAGCAGCCCAAGCAGGTCTAGCGCAGATACGCAGTATTTT. Variable domain in full (rest from reference TRBV11-1 and TRBJ2-3): EAEVAQSPRYKITEKSQAVAFWCDPISGHATLYWYRQILGQGPELLVQFQDESVVDDSQLPKDRFSAERLKGVDSTLKIQPAELGDSAMYLCASSPSRSSADTQYFGPGTRLTVL.